One sample yielded the 18 T cell receptor beta chains listed below, sequenced in a study of shared T cell receptors in the human thymus. This table comes from immunoSEQ multiplex PCR, and its TCRdb copy is limited to in-frame clones, with some not included. There are 600,000 to 900,000 clones in the sample; 75% to 90% occur only once, and about 0.0098% lies in the top ten. These data were also filed under a second study, of human thymus T cells.

Sample: thymocytes. Receptor source: a girl less than two years old with a congenital heart defect.

The genes are TRBV27 and TRBJ1-6; 7 bases agree with TRBD1. Germline V gene lookup returns CDR1 MNHEY and CDR2 SMNVEV (reference sequence). With 3 bases clipped from V and 4 bases from J, the junction kept 3 bases outside the gene matches. This CDR3 comprises 15 residues. CDR3 residues: CASSFSGGYNSPLHF. As DNA, the CDR3 is TGTGCCAGCAGTTTTTCAGGGGGATATAATTCACCCCTCCACTTT.

A single count supports this clone. The chain links TRBV2 to TRBJ1-1; 8 bases line up with TRBD1. The V gene's germline CDR1 is SNHLY and CDR2 FYNNEI. The CDR3 loop spans 16 amino acids. J lost 4 bases, V lost 2 bases, and 9 bases had no gene match. CDR3 sequence (DNA): TGTGCCAGCAGTGAACTGGTGGCAGGGGGCAGCACTGAAGCTTTCTTT. Translation gives CASSELVAGGSTEAFF.

About this clone itself: An end of the junction does not agree with germline; a read error may underlie this. Within the sample, other DNA sequences also encode this same CDR3. The rearrangement uses TRBV4-3 and TRBJ1-6; TRBD1 is a possible D gene (5 bases). CDR1 LGHNA and CDR2 YSLEER come from the germline V gene. The CDR3 sequence is 17 residues long. CDR3 in amino acids: CASSPSPPGGNNSPLHF. CDR3 nucleotides: TGCGCCAGCAGCCCAAGTCCCCCTGGGGGGAACAATTCCCCCCTCCACTTT.

This rearrangement joins TRBV20-1 to TRBJ2-1, with 7 bases matching TRBD1. The germline V gene has CDR1 DFQATT and CDR2 SNEGSKA (reference sequence). The V gene end was trimmed by 6 bases and the J gene end by 11 bases; junction bases not matched to a gene: 7. This CDR3 spans 11 amino acids. The CDR3 spells CSALGTVKQFF. In nucleotides, the CDR3 is TGCAGTGCCCTTGGGACAGTCAAGCAGTTCTTC.

This clone has only a few counts. V gene TRBV27 combines with J gene TRBJ2-7; D gene uncertain. CDR1 and CDR2 (germline): MNHEY, SMNVEV (reference sequence). V was cut by 2 bases and J by 1 base, with 6 bases left in between. The CDR3 spans 13 residues. CDR3 bases: TGTGCCAGCAGTTTAGGAGAATCCTACGAGCAGTACTTC. Translated, it gives CASSLGESYEQYF.

The chain recombines TRBV6-5 with TRBJ1-1; 10 bases map to TRBD1. V was pared by 2 bases and J by 5 bases, with 8 bases of the junction left unmatched. The CDR3 has 16 residues. Germline CDR1 and CDR2: MNHEY and SVGAGI. CDR3 DNA sequence: TGTGCCAGCAGTTACGAGATGAGACAGGGGGCAACTGAAGCTTTCTTT. Protein sequence: CASSYEMRQGATEAFF.

The gene calls are TRBV6-1 and TRBJ1-3, with no clear D. Germline V gene data show CDR1 as MNHNS and CDR2 as SASEGT. Trimming cost V 3 bases and J 9 bases, with 3 bases left between them. The CDR3 length is 10 residues. In nucleotides, the CDR3 is TGTGCCAGCAGTGACAGCACCATATATTTT. Protein sequence: CASSDSTIYF.

The chain couples TRBV7-5 to TRBJ1-6. TRBV7-5 is a listed pseudogene. This CDR3 region has 13 residues. DNA for the CDR3: TGTGCCAGAAGCTTTCGCGGGAAAACGGCCCTCCACTTT. As protein: CARSFRGKTALHF.

This clone came up once. Additional DNA sequences in this sample encode the identical CDR3. V and J are TRBV6-5 and TRBJ1-5; maybe TRBD1 (6 bases). Between the trimmed V and J ends, which lost 2 bases and 2 bases, there was a span of 7 bases. Germline CDR1 and CDR2: MNHEY and SVGAGI. The CDR3 is 14 residues long. CDR3 sequence: CASSYGGGNQPQHF. As DNA, the CDR3 is TGTGCCAGCAGTTACGGGGGCGGCAATCAGCCCCAGCATTTT.

The V gene is TRBV29-1, the J gene TRBJ1-1, with 10 bases matching TRBD1. The CDR3 consists of 12 residues. Per the germline V gene, CDR1 is SQVTM and CDR2 is ANQGSEA. J lost 4 bases, V lost 7 bases, and 3 bases had no gene match. CDR3 nucleotide sequence: TGCAGCGGTCGGGACAGGGGCACTGAAGCTTTCTTT. This gives the protein CSGRDRGTEAFF.

This chain joins TRBV9 and TRBJ1-6, with TRBD1 matching over 7 bases. The germline CDR1 and CDR2 sequences are SGDLS and YYNGEE. The junction had 17 bases not matched to a gene; V was cut back by 0 bases and J by 8 bases. This CDR3 comprises 19 residues. CDR3 coding DNA: TGTGCCAGCAGCGTAGGCGATGGTACCAAGACAGGGAAGTATTCACCCCTCCACTTT. This gives the protein CASSVGDGTKTGKYSPLHF.

The chain links TRBV6-5 to TRBJ1-2; a possible D gene is TRBD1 (6 bases). This CDR3 contains 14 residues. V was cut by 3 bases and J by 4 bases, with 12 bases left in between. Germline V gene lookup returns CDR1 MNHEY and CDR2 SVGAGI. CDR3 sequence (DNA): TGTGCCAGCAGTTATCTGGACAGCGTCTATGGCTACACCTTC. Residues: CASSYLDSVYGYTF.

V and J are TRBV28 and TRBJ1-1; D is perhaps TRBD1 (6 bases). CDR1 MDHEN and CDR2 SYDVKM come from the germline V gene. V was pared by 5 bases and J by 0 bases, with 19 bases between. This CDR3 comprises 17 residues. CDR3 DNA: TGTGCCAGCAGTAAGAGACAGGTTGACGTTATGAACACTGAAGCTTTCTTT. Its protein is CASSKRQVDVMNTEAFF.

CDR3 DNA: TGTGCCAGCAGCCAAAAGGTCCGCGGGGGGTACGAGCAGTACTTC. Translating gives CASSQKVRGGYEQYF. The J gene is TRBJ2-7, the V gene TRBV14; 8 bases map to TRBD2. Germline CDR1 reads SGHDN; CDR2 reads FVKESK. Unmatched junction bases numbered 7, after V lost 2 bases and J lost 4 bases. This CDR3 has 15 residues.

This clone appeared a few times. The CDR3 sequence is CSVAKDRNTGELFF. DNA for the CDR3: TGCAGCGTTGCCAAGGACAGGAACACCGGGGAGCTGTTTTTT. The rearrangement joins TRBV29-1 to TRBJ2-2; TRBD1 might be the D (6 bases). V dropped 4 bases and J dropped 1 base, with 10 bases sitting between them. CDR3 length: 14 amino acids. CDR1 SQVTM and CDR2 ANQGSEA come from the germline V gene.

A single count supports this clone. This sequence joins TRBV2 and TRBJ1-1, with TRBD1 identical over 7 bases. V was clipped by 0 bases and J by 4 bases; unmatched bases: 11. CDR1 and CDR2 (germline): SNHLY, FYNNEI. The CDR3 consists of 17 residues. CDR3 amino acids: CASSEALQGQRGTEAFF. CDR3 DNA: TGTGCCAGCAGTGAAGCGCTTCAGGGACAGAGGGGCACTGAAGCTTTCTTT.

The chain links TRBV7-9 to TRBJ1-6, with TRBD1 matching over 9 bases. The CDR3 is 15 amino acids. V lost 2 bases to trimming and J lost 5 bases; unmatched junction nucleotides: 1. Germline V CDR1 and CDR2: SEHNR, FQNEAQ (reference sequence). Written as DNA, the CDR3 is TGTGCCAGCAGCTTACGGACAGGGGATAATTCACCCCTCCACTTT. This encodes CASSLRTGDNSPLHF.

The chain combines TRBV30 with TRBJ1-2; no clear D. This CDR3 spans 17 amino acids. V was cut by 0 bases and J by 7 bases, with 24 bases left in between. From germline, CDR1 is GTSNPN and CDR2 SVGIG (reference sequence). CDR3 coding DNA: TGTGCCTGGAGTGTACTTGAAAGCGGGGAGGCTGCAAGTGGCTACACCTTC. It encodes CAWSVLESGEAASGYTF.